The 28 T cell receptor beta chains presented below share a single source sample, sequenced in a study of control samples from healthy donors and cancer patients. Only in-frame clones appear in the TCRdb table, and some are missing; sequencing was by immunoSEQ multiplex PCR. Of some 150,000 clones listed, roughly 90% are singletons. The sequenced sample consisted of blood. These receptors were taken from a man aged 25-45 years in good health.

The V gene is TRBV27, the J gene TRBJ1-2, with a tentative D call TRBD1 (5 bases). The germline V gene has CDR1 MNHEY and CDR2 SMNVEV (reference sequence). V gave up 10 bases and J gave up 3 bases, with 12 bases separating them. The CDR3 has 12 residues. The CDR3 here is CATGGQHYGYTF. The CDR3 coding sequence is TGTGCCACCGGTGGACAACACTATGGCTACACCTTC.

The chain uses TRBV4-3 and TRBJ2-7; no firm D call. CDR3 length equals 14 residues. Trimming removed 3 bases from V and 1 base from J, with 10 bases in between. Germline CDR1 is LGHNA and CDR2 is YSLEER. The CDR3 here is CASSHRKGSYEQYF. In nucleotides, the CDR3 is TGCGCCAGCAGCCATAGGAAAGGGTCCTACGAGCAGTACTTC.

The chain couples TRBV9 to TRBJ2-2, with TRBD2 identical over 7 bases. Germline trimming cut 0 bases from V and 2 bases from J; bases unmatched to any gene: 13. From germline, CDR1 is SGDLS and CDR2 YYNGEE. The CDR3 spans 19 residues. This CDR3 reads CASSVDVRWTRRNTGELFF. CDR3 DNA sequence: TGTGCCAGCAGCGTAGATGTGCGATGGACTAGGAGAAACACCGGGGAGCTGTTTTTT.

This chain links TRBV15 with TRBJ2-2; 10 bases agree with TRBD1. CDR3 length equals 14 residues. V lost 6 bases to trimming and J lost 3 bases; unmatched junction nucleotides: 1. Germline CDR1 LNHNV, CDR2 YYDKDF (reference sequence). For the CDR3, the DNA is TGTGCCACCAGAGGGACAGGGGACACCGGGGAGCTGTTTTTT. Translation gives CATRGTGDTGELFF.

J is TRBJ2-7 and V is TRBV5-1; possibly TRBD2 for D (6 bases). The CDR3 has 13 residues. Trimming cost V 0 bases and J 2 bases, with 6 bases left between them. Germline CDR1 is SGHRS and CDR2 is YFSETQ. The CDR3 spells CASSLGTTYEQYF. The CDR3 nucleotides are TGCGCCAGCAGCTTGGGGACTACCTACGAGCAGTACTTC.

The V call is TRBV30, the J call TRBJ1-6; TRBD1 matches at 9 bases. CDR1 and CDR2 from the germline V gene are GTSNPN and SVGIG (reference sequence). The CDR3 has 13 residues. The junction had 5 bases not matched to a gene; V was cut back by 5 bases and J by 9 bases. Here the CDR3 DNA reads TGTGCCTGGCAGGGACAGGGTAGTTCACCCCTCCACTTT. This encodes CAWQGQGSSPLHF.

V and J are TRBV6-5 and TRBJ2-7; no clear D gene. Germline-derived CDR1 and CDR2 are MNHEY and SVGAGI. Trimming shortened V by 6 bases and J by 1 base, and 7 bases separated the two germline ends. The CDR3 loop spans 12 amino acids. The CDR3, as DNA: TGTGCCAGCAGCCATAATTCCTACGAGCAGTACTTC. Its translation: CASSHNSYEQYF.

The rearrangement uses TRBV18 and TRBJ1-1, with D possibly TRBD1 on 6 matching bases. CDR3 length equals 13 residues. Trimming removed 6 bases at V and 0 bases at J, with 8 bases between. Germline V lookup: CDR1 KGHSH, CDR2 LQKENI. The CDR3 sequence: CASSRDMNTEAFF. The DNA for the CDR3 is TGTGCCAGCTCCAGGGACATGAACACTGAAGCTTTCTTT.

This chain uses TRBV3-1 (or the pseudogene TRBV3-2) with TRBJ1-2; 9 bases are a match to TRBD1. Germline V gene sequence: CDR1 LGHDT, CDR2 YNNKEL (reference sequence). Trimming at V came to 5 bases and at J to 6 bases, leaving 7 bases not matched to a gene. This CDR3 region has 14 residues. This CDR3 reads CASSGGQGRNGYTF. CDR3 sequence (DNA): TGTGCCAGCAGCGGGGGACAGGGTAGGAATGGCTACACCTTC.

The chain uses TRBV19 and TRBJ2-7, with D perhaps TRBD1 (5 bases). Germline V gene lookup returns CDR1 LNHDA and CDR2 SQIVND (reference sequence). The ends were cut back, 7 bases at V and 4 bases at J, with 23 bases in the middle. The CDR3 is 16 amino acids. The CDR3 protein is CASNSGAANLIYEQYF. Written as DNA, the CDR3 is TGTGCCAGTAACTCTGGGGCGGCGAACCTTATTTACGAGCAGTACTTC.

The chain uses TRBV7-2 and TRBJ2-1; 7 bases align to TRBD2. The CDR3 has 16 amino acids. V shed 6 bases, J shed 7 bases, and the junction held 15 bases outside the gene matches. Germline loops: CDR1 SGHTA, CDR2 FQGNSA. CDR3 loop: CASSLGRASAGNEQFF. The CDR3 DNA reads TGTGCCAGCAGTCTAGGGAGGGCTAGCGCAGGGAATGAGCAGTTCTTC.

The chain has TRBV9 and TRBJ2-2; D gene ambiguous. The CDR3 has 14 amino acids. Trimming stripped 7 bases from V and 0 bases from J, with 10 bases between. Germline CDR1 reads SGDLS; CDR2 reads YYNGEE. This CDR3 is CASRPLANTGELFF. Here the CDR3 DNA reads TGTGCCAGCCGGCCTTTAGCGAACACCGGGGAGCTGTTTTTT.

This chain uses TRBV10-3 with TRBJ1-2, with D maybe TRBD1 (6 bases). The CDR3 loop spans 13 amino acids. Germline V lookup: CDR1 ENHRY, CDR2 SYGVKD. Trimming removed 4 bases at V and 3 bases at J, with 9 bases between. The CDR3 loop reads CAISGAGDYGYTF. Written as DNA, the CDR3 is TGTGCCATCAGTGGGGCAGGGGACTATGGCTACACCTTC.

The chain has TRBV5-4 and TRBJ2-5; D gene ambiguous. CDR1 SGHNT and CDR2 YYREEE come from the germline V gene (reference sequence). The CDR3 extends over 13 amino acids. V was trimmed by 1 base and J by 2 bases, leaving 6 bases between them. The CDR3 spells CASSLRVQETQYF. Written as DNA, the CDR3 is TGTGCCAGCAGCTTGCGGGTTCAAGAGACCCAGTACTTC. The variable domain in full, completed from reference TRBV5-4 and TRBJ2-5, reads ETGVTQSPTHLIKTRGQQVTLRCSSQSGHNTVSWYQQALGQGPQFIFQYYREEENGRGNFPPRFSGLQFPNYSSELNVNALELDDSALYLCASSLRVQETQYFGPGTRLLVL.

The chain is built from TRBV7-8 and TRBJ1-2; possible D gene TRBD1, 5 bases. This CDR3 has 14 amino acids. Germline CDR1 SGHVS, CDR2 FQNEAQ. Trimming shortened V by 5 bases and J by 4 bases, and 14 bases separated the two germline ends. CDR3 sequence: CASSLGRGGYGYTF. In DNA, the CDR3 is TGTGCCAGCAGCCTTGGACGTGGGGGCTATGGCTACACCTTC.

The chain uses TRBV12-3 or TRBV12-4 and TRBJ2-3; D may be TRBD1 (5 bases). Trimming shortened V by 5 bases and J by 2 bases, and 8 bases separated the two germline ends. This CDR3 is built from 13 residues. The CDR3 DNA follows: TGTGCCAGCAGTCCGGACAACACAGATACGCAGTATTTT. It translates to CASSPDNTDTQYF.

This clone was seen more than once but under ten times. The V and J genes are TRBV18 and TRBJ2-3; 7 bases are a match to TRBD1. The trim removed 2 bases at V and 2 bases at J, leaving 4 bases unmatched. The CDR3 consists of 15 residues. The germline gives CDR1 KGHSH, CDR2 LQKENI. CDR3 loop: CASSPTGTVTDTQYF. Here the CDR3 DNA reads TGTGCCAGCTCACCAACCGGGACAGTCACAGATACGCAGTATTTT.

The chain employs TRBV27 and TRBJ2-7; 8 bases agree with TRBD2. V gave up 7 bases and J gave up 2 bases; unmatched junction bases: 7. CDR1 is MNHEY, CDR2 SMNVEV, per germline (reference sequence). CDR3 length: 14 amino acids. The CDR3 DNA is TGTGCCAGCAATGACGGGGGGGAGACCTACGAGCAGTACTTC. Its translation is CASNDGGETYEQYF.

This clone has just one count. The rearrangement links TRBV4-3 to TRBJ2-1; a possible D gene is TRBD2 (5 bases). Germline CDR1 is LGHNA and CDR2 is YSLEER. This CDR3 region has 15 residues. V was clipped by 0 bases and J by 8 bases, with 14 bases between them. As DNA, the CDR3 is TGCGCCAGCAGCCAAGAGTATGGGAGTTGGGATGAGCAGTTCTTC. As protein: CASSQEYGSWDEQFF.

This rearrangement joins TRBV24-1 to TRBJ2-3, with a possible D match to TRBD2 (5 bases). This CDR3 region has 13 residues. Germline CDR1 is KGHDR and CDR2 is SFDVKD. V lost 5 bases and J 4 bases, leaving 9 bases between the germline ends. CDR3 region: CATSVLESDTQYF. The CDR3 DNA is TGTGCCACCAGTGTACTAGAATCAGATACGCAGTATTTT.

The chain carries TRBV28 and TRBJ2-5, with D maybe TRBD2 (6 bases). V dropped 6 bases and J dropped 4 bases, with 15 bases sitting between them. The CDR3 covers 14 residues. CDR1 is MDHEN and CDR2 is SYDVKM in the germline V gene. In DNA, the CDR3 is TGTGCCAGCAGCTGGGCGGGGTCCCCAGAGACCCAGTACTTC. Its protein product is CASSWAGSPETQYF.

In its sample, this clone was seen once. The V and J genes are TRBV29-1 and TRBJ2-1, with 9 bases aligning to TRBD1. The germline V gene has CDR1 SQVTM and CDR2 ANQGSEA. After removal of 2 bases from V and 1 base from J, the junction contained 12 bases not matched to a gene. This CDR3 is built from 18 residues. CDR3 in amino acids: CSVEFFVAGQGSYNEQFF. For the CDR3, the DNA is TGCAGCGTTGAATTTTTTGTCGCGGGACAGGGATCCTACAATGAGCAGTTCTTC.

The chain has TRBV6-1 and TRBJ2-7, with D hard to call. The ends were cut back, 3 bases at V and 3 bases at J, with 9 bases in the middle. The CDR3 covers 13 residues. Looked up from germline, CDR1 is MNHNS and CDR2 is SASEGT. CDR3 amino acids: CASSDVLFYEQYF. Written as DNA, the CDR3 is TGTGCCAGCAGTGATGTACTTTTCTACGAGCAGTACTTC.

The chain uses TRBV4-3 and TRBJ2-1; D tentatively reads TRBD1 or TRBD2 (6 bases each). The CDR3 spans 16 residues. CDR1 and CDR2 from the germline V gene are LGHNA and YSLEER. Trimming left V 1 base short and J 7 bases short, with 17 bases between. CDR3 sequence (DNA): TGCGCCAGCAGCCAAGTCAGGAGGAGGGGGGTAAATGAGCAGTTCTTC. Translated, it gives CASSQVRRRGVNEQFF.

The chain employs TRBV4-2 and TRBJ1-2; D might be TRBD1 (5 bases). V was trimmed by 0 bases and J by 5 bases, leaving 7 bases between them. The CDR3 length is 13 residues. Looked up from germline, CDR1 is LGHNA and CDR2 is YNFKEQ. The CDR3 DNA sequence: TGTGCCAGCAGCCAAGAGACAGTTTATGGCTACACCTTC. This gives the protein CASSQETVYGYTF.

This clone was seen a handful of times. The gene calls are TRBV3-1 (or the pseudogene TRBV3-2) and TRBJ2-4; D may be TRBD2 (6 bases). Looked up from germline, CDR1 is LGHDT and CDR2 is YNNKEL (reference sequence). CDR3 size: 11 residues. The V and J ends lost 8 bases and 4 bases respectively, with 6 bases between them. CDR3 protein: CASRGKNIQYF. The CDR3 DNA reads TGTGCCAGCCGGGGGAAAAACATTCAGTACTTC.

This chain joins TRBV29-1 and TRBJ1-2; D unresolved. This CDR3 spans 14 amino acids. Germline CDR1 and CDR2: SQVTM and ANQGSEA. Between the trimmed V and J ends, which lost 1 base and 2 bases, there was a span of 11 bases. The CDR3 nucleotides read TGCAGCGTTGAAGGAGGTCGGTTGAACTATGGCTACACCTTC. This translates into CSVEGGRLNYGYTF.

V usage is TRBV19 and J usage is TRBJ2-7, with 10 bases lining up with TRBD1. The germline CDR1 and CDR2 sequences are LNHDA and SQIVND (reference sequence). The V and J ends lost 3 bases and 2 bases, in that order; junction bases with no gene match: 4. The CDR3 loop spans 15 amino acids. The chain's CDR3 is CASSIPGQGAYEQYF. CDR3 in DNA: TGTGCCAGTAGTATCCCTGGACAGGGGGCCTACGAGCAGTACTTC.